At least ten counts were recorded for the clone carrying this TCR beta chain. What it binds is unknown. The data originate from a study of regulatory T cells in long-lasting Graves disease. The CDR3 runs 15 residues. CDR1 is SGHVS and CDR2 is FNYEAQ in the germline V gene. Trimming pared 4 bases from V and 0 bases from J, leaving 13 bases between. The TCR beta library used iRepertoire HTBI primers with Arm-PCR amplification of CDR3. TCRdb called the multiplex PCR reads again in MiXCR, with one record for every CDR3 protein. Among almost 450,000 distinct CDR3 sequences listed, around 17% were seen once. Documented time point: newly diagnosed GD, antithyroid drugs for less than 3 months. Construction of the TCR library relied on RNA isolated from PBMCs. Study-level findings and limits: Segments TRBV28, TRBJ1-2 and TRBJ2-5 showed preferential usage in persistent disease. Patients with persistent Graves' had lower TCR diversity than newly diagnosed patients.

This sample was shared with a second study, whose subject was T cells in Graves' hyperthyroidism and ophthalmopathy. That report adds: Patients aged 18 to 65 had newly diagnosed hyperthyroidism of under 2 months' duration.

The sequence came from a woman aged 25 to 39 with Graves disease. Sample: peripheral blood mononuclear cells (PBMCs), taken at new diagnosis, from a patient treated with antithyroid drugs. The genes are TRBV7-6 and TRBJ2-7, with a possible D match to TRBD1 (5 bases). This CDR3 reads CASSYVDSLSYEQYF. In DNA, the CDR3 is TGTGCCAGCAGCTACGTAGACAGTCTCTCCTACGAGCAGTACTTC.